These 6 T cell receptor beta chains share one sample of origin, sequenced in a study of beta chain features in type 1 diabetes. Every bit of the isolated RNA underwent reverse transcription, so sequencing read expressed TCRB transcripts. Profiled with immunoSEQ multiplex PCR; TCRdb holds only in-frame clones, not every one. The data show under 400,000 clones, 10% to 15% seen once. Which antigens these TCRs recognize remains unknown. Study-level points and caveats: Significant though moderate, a shortening of TCRB CDR3s appeared in all four CD4+ subsets of Type 1 diabetes patients.

Sequenced input: naive CD4+ T cells from blood. The receptors come from a woman between 18 and 29 years old with type 1 diabetes.

This chain connects TRBV6-1 to TRBJ2-1; TRBD1 is a possible D gene (6 bases). Germline assignment: CDR1 MNHNS and CDR2 SASEGT. The V gene lost 7 bases and the J gene lost 5 bases, with 18 bases spanning the gap. The CDR3 runs 15 residues. The CDR3 reads CASNLGQTYNNEQFF. CDR3 nucleotide sequence: TGTGCCAGCAATCTAGGACAGACCTACAACAATGAGCAGTTCTTC.

CDR3 loop: CASSFWEGSYEQYF. The CDR3 coding sequence is TGTGCCAGCAGCTTTTGGGAGGGCTCCTACGAGCAGTACTTC. The chain is built from TRBV7-6 and TRBJ2-7; the match to TRBD2 covers 7 bases. Germline CDR1 is SGHVS and CDR2 is FNYEAQ. V shed 3 bases and J 0 bases; nucleotides not matched to a gene: 2. The CDR3 sequence is 14 residues long.

V is TRBV5-4 and J is TRBJ2-5, with a possible D match to TRBD2 (6 bases). The CDR3 covers 14 residues. Germline V CDR1 and CDR2: SGHNT, YYREEE (reference sequence). V lost 4 bases to trimming and J lost 9 bases, with 19 bases between them. The DNA for the CDR3 is TGTGCCAGCAGCGCACTAGCTGCACAAGGGTCCCAGTACTTC. Amino acid sequence: CASSALAAQGSQYF.

In this sample, this clone turned up a few times. The chain combines TRBV12-5 with TRBJ2-3; D gene unclear. V was pared by 3 bases and J by 6 bases, with 7 bases between. The CDR3 has 12 residues. Germline values: CDR1 LGHNT, CDR2 FRNRAP. The CDR3 is CASGLSSDTQYF. The CDR3 nucleotides read TGTGCTAGTGGTTTATCGTCCGATACGCAGTATTTT.

This clone was observed a few times. The gene calls are TRBV28 and TRBJ2-1; D perhaps matches TRBD2 (6 bases). V was shortened by 2 bases and J by 6 bases, with 14 bases between the two germline ends. The CDR3 has 15 amino acids. Germline V CDR1 and CDR2: MDHEN, SYDVKM. CDR3 nucleotides: TGTGCCAGCAGTTTAGGGGGACTTTCGTCCAATGAGCAGTTCTTC. Residues: CASSLGGLSSNEQFF.

This chain joins TRBV14 and TRBJ1-4, with D perhaps TRBD1 (5 bases). Trimming left V 2 bases short and J 1 base short, with 14 bases between. Germline CDR1 and CDR2: SGHDN and FVKESK. CDR3 size: 17 residues. In DNA, the CDR3 is TGTGCCAGCAGCCAATTGGAGGGGAAACGAACTAATGAAAAACTGTTTTTT. Translated, it gives CASSQLEGKRTNEKLFF.